Below are 8 T cell receptor beta chains sequenced from a single sample in a study of control samples from healthy donors and cancer patients. Data came from immunoSEQ multiplex PCR; TCRdb stores just in-frame clones and leaves some out. The sample gives around 200,000 clones, 91% of which show up once; roughly 1.6% is in the top ten. Sequencing input: blood. The receptor source for this set is a woman between 25 and 40 years old in good health.

This chain joins TRBV2 and TRBJ2-7, with 7 bases matching TRBD1. Germline-derived CDR1 and CDR2 are SNHLY and FYNNEI. The CDR3 loop spans 12 amino acids. J gave up 4 bases and V 11 bases, and 8 bases lay outside the gene matches. CDR3 coding DNA: TGTGCCTCTAGACAGGGCCCTTACGAGCAGTACTTC. This sequence encodes CASRQGPYEQYF.

The genes are TRBV3-1 (or the pseudogene TRBV3-2) and TRBJ2-3; 14 bases line up with TRBD2. The CDR3 covers 17 residues. J gave up 4 bases and V 4 bases, and 7 bases lay outside the gene matches. Germline V CDR1 and CDR2: LGHDT, YNNKEL (reference sequence). The CDR3 coding sequence is TGTGCCAGCAGCCGGACTAGCGGGGGGAGAACATCAGATACGCAGTATTTT. It yields the protein CASSRTSGGRTSDTQYF.

The chain links TRBV7-9 to TRBJ1-1; D may be TRBD1 (6 bases). Per the germline V gene, CDR1 is SEHNR and CDR2 is FQNEAQ (reference sequence). Trimming pared 0 bases from V and 1 base from J, leaving 6 bases between. The length of the CDR3 is 14 residues. The CDR3 region is CASSLAQGNTEAFF. CDR3 DNA: TGTGCCAGCAGCTTAGCACAGGGGAACACTGAAGCTTTCTTT.

The rearrangement joins TRBV5-1 to TRBJ2-7, with 9 bases that match TRBD1. This CDR3 spans 15 amino acids. Trimming cost V 0 bases and J 4 bases; bases outside gene matches: 5. CDR1 SGHRS and CDR2 YFSETQ come from the germline V gene. The CDR3 sequence: CASSLVGTGLYEQYF. In nucleotides, the CDR3 is TGCGCCAGCAGCTTGGTCGGGACAGGGCTATACGAGCAGTACTTC.

The chain couples TRBV2 to TRBJ1-4, with 9 bases identical to TRBD1. The CDR3 consists of 15 residues. V dropped 4 bases and J dropped 3; count of bases not matched to a gene: 3. Germline V gene sequence: CDR1 SNHLY, CDR2 FYNNEI. CDR3 coding DNA: TGTGCCAGCAGTGGGGACAGGGCGTCTAATGAAAAACTGTTTTTT. Protein product: CASSGDRASNEKLFF.

J is TRBJ1-3 and V is TRBV27, with 11 bases lining up with TRBD1. The germline CDR1 and CDR2 sequences are MNHEY and SMNVEV (reference sequence). This CDR3 has 15 amino acids. The V and J ends lost 5 bases and 4 bases, in that order; junction bases with no gene match: 4. The CDR3 reads CASSPGTGGGNTIYF. CDR3 sequence (DNA): TGTGCCAGCAGTCCCGGGACAGGGGGAGGAAACACCATATATTTT.

Turning to this clone: The germline gene is not matched at one end of the junction; a read error may be the cause. The J gene is TRBJ1-2, the V gene TRBV2; D is perhaps TRBD1 (5 bases). CDR3 size: 13 residues. CDR1 is SNHLY and CDR2 is FYNNEI in the germline V gene. CDR3 nucleotide sequence: TGTGTCAGCAATATACATGGGGCCTATGGCTACACCTTC. Its protein product is CVSNIHGAYGYTF.

Here the CDR3 reads CATSRDQDAYNEQFF. CDR3 bases: TGTGCCACCAGCAGAGATCAGGACGCCTACAATGAGCAGTTCTTC. The chain recombines TRBV15 with TRBJ2-1; D not certain. Per germline, CDR1 LNHNV and CDR2 YYDKDF (reference sequence). This CDR3 comprises 15 residues. The V gene lost 0 bases and the J gene lost 2 bases, with 8 bases spanning the gap. Drawing the rest from reference TRBV15 and TRBJ2-1, the complete variable domain is DAMVIQNPRYQVTQFGKPVTLSCSQTLNHNVMYWYQQKSSQAPKLLFHYYDKDFNNEADTPDNFQSRRPNTSFCFLDIRSPGLGDTAMYLCATSRDQDAYNEQFFGPGTRLTVL.